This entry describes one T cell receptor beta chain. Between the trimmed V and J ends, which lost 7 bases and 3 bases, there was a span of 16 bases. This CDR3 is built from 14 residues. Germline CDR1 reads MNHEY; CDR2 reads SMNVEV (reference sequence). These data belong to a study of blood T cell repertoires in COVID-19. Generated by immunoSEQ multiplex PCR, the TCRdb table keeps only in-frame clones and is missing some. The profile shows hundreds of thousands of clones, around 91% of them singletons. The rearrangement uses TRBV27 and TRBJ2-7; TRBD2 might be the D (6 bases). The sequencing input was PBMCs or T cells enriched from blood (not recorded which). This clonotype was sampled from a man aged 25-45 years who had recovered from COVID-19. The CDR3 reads CASMKSGRNYEQYF. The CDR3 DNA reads TGTGCCAGCATGAAGAGCGGGCGGAACTACGAGCAGTACTTC.